This TCR beta chain was captured by sequencing in a study of blood T cell repertoires in COVID-19 (dated by TCRdb to 2018 to 2020). A note on the overall study: Samples from collaborators originated in the United States, Italy and Spain and spanned both the acute and convalescent phases of COVID-19. The prospective study material was composed of cDNA or gDNA derived from T cells, B-cell-depleted T cells, or PBMCs. Subjects who had been exposed to COVID-19, were actively infected with it, or had recovered from it provided the deeply sampled blood TCRbeta repertoires that made up the dataset. The repertoires were released in a freely available public database intended as a resource for research on the immune response to SARS-CoV-2. Samples came from the ongoing ImmuneRACE study (first 160 participants) plus 1,254 subjects from 6 global collaborators. Sample metadata almost always included a de-identified subject ID, COVID-19 status, age in years and sex. Where available, HLA class I and class II types were taken from metadata supplied by the sample provider and were not determined by assay-based typing.

A remark on this clone: Its antigen is still unknown. No qualities accompany the bases; no much larger clone lies one base away.

Overall results and qualifications from the work: The amount of clinical and demographic metadata varied by source and participant and was provided uncurated.

Whole blood was collected in K2EDTA tubes by collaborating institutions according to the institutions' own protocols. For TCRbeta analysis, collaborators shipped samples as frozen whole blood, isolated PBMCs, or DNA extracted from either of those sample types. TCRbeta CDR3 regions were amplified from genomic DNA by means of the immunoSEQ Assay, a bias-controlled multiplex PCR. In the source study's methods: The number of nucleated cells in each sample was estimated from the amplification of reference gene primers within the assay. To quantify the absolute abundance of each unique TCRbeta CDR3 rearrangement, sequence reads were collapsed and filtered. Productive Simpson clonality was computed per sample as the square root of Simpson's diversity index over productive rearrangements. TCRdb limited this immuneACCESS table to in-frame rearrangements with V and J called. A share of clones is missing; checked studies link under half to unresolved V genes, and the rest is unexplained. D and trimming were read from the DNA, whereas the V and J calls and clone size are those reported in that table. Recorded for this sample are 150,000 to 200,000 clones; about 80% of them occurred a single time. The top ten clones comprise 20% to 25% of the sample.

The sequence derives from a woman of 80 years or more with acute or convalescent COVID-19. Input material: peripheral blood.

The CDR3 region reads CASSPQASGETQYF. The nucleotide sequence reads as follows: TGTGCCAGCTCACCACAAGCTAGCGGGGAGACCCAGTACTTC. The sequence joins TRBV18 to TRBJ2-5, and TRBD2 aligns with 8 junction nucleotides. The CDR3 holds 14 amino acids from the cysteine to the phenylalanine. Only the CDR3 portion is preserved as DNA: 42 bases, with reading frame beginning at the first base. CDR1 KGHSH and CDR2 LQKENI were looked up in the germline V gene. Trimming takes 1 base off V and 5 bases off J; junction bases not matched to a gene: 3.